One sample yielded the 9 T cell receptor beta chains listed below, sequenced in a study of neurological immune-mediated disorders. TCRdb processed the 5' RACE reads anew with MiXCR; each CDR3 protein has one entry. Of 40,000 to 50,000 distinct CDR3 sequences listed, under 2% are singletons. Material: PBMCs. These receptors were collected from a woman aged 35 to 49 with multiple sclerosis.

With regard to this clonotype: A much more abundant neighbour one base away suggests this may be a read error. The chain employs TRBV20-1 and TRBJ1-2; TRBD1 might be the D (6 bases). V lost 7 bases, J lost 2 bases, and 11 bases lay in between. This CDR3 contains 12 residues. Germline CDR1 DFQATT, CDR2 SNEGSKA (reference sequence). In nucleotides, the CDR3 is TGCAGTGACAGGGACTGGAACTATGGCTACACCTTC. This encodes CSDRDWNYGYTF.

This clonotype showed up many times. This chain links TRBV2 with TRBJ1-5; D is uncertain. V was shortened by 8 bases and J by 5 bases, with 19 bases between the two germline ends. The CDR3 is 15 amino acids. In germline, CDR1 is SNHLY, CDR2 FYNNEI. The CDR3 DNA reads as TGTGCCAGCTTTGACGGCCGGGAGCCCTATCAGCCCCAGCATTTT. Translating gives CASFDGREPYQPQHF. Using reference TRBV2 and TRBJ1-5 for the parts outside the CDR3, the full variable domain is EPEVTQTPSHQVTQMGQEVILRCVPISNHLYFYWYRQILGQKVEFLVSFYNNEISEKSEIFDDQFSVERPDGSNFTLKIRSTKLEDSAMYFCASFDGREPYQPQHFGDGTRLSIL.

This clonotype was seen many times. This chain joins TRBV2 and TRBJ1-5, with TRBD1 identical over 9 bases. CDR3 length equals 14 residues. V lost 8 bases, J lost 1 base, and 3 bases stayed unmatched. Germline values: CDR1 SNHLY, CDR2 FYNNEI. The CDR3 region has the DNA TGTGCCAGCGCGGGGACAGGGAGCAATCAGCCCCAGCATTTT. Protein: CASAGTGSNQPQHF.

This clonotype came up many times. The V gene is TRBV20-1, the J gene TRBJ2-3, with TRBD2 matching 7 bases. With 3 bases clipped from V and 4 bases from J, the junction kept 7 bases outside the gene matches. The CDR3 has 14 amino acids. Germline CDR1 is DFQATT and CDR2 is SNEGSKA (reference sequence). The CDR3 sequence is CSASVSGRPDTQYF. Here the CDR3 DNA reads TGCAGTGCTAGCGTTAGCGGGCGACCAGATACGCAGTATTTT.

This clonotype is medium-sized. The rearrangement links TRBV20-1 to TRBJ1-1; D remains ambiguous. Germline-derived CDR1 and CDR2 are DFQATT and SNEGSKA (reference sequence). CDR3 length: 15 amino acids. Deletions cut 0 bases from V and 0 bases from J, with 11 bases between. Here the CDR3 DNA reads TGCAGTGCTAGAGACGGGTACGGCATGAACACTGAAGCTTTCTTT. It yields the protein CSARDGYGMNTEAFF.

J is TRBJ2-2 and V is TRBV2, with D uncertain. The CDR3 is made up of 16 amino acids. The ends were cut back, 8 bases at V and 0 bases at J, with 16 bases in the middle. The germline V gene has CDR1 SNHLY and CDR2 FYNNEI. The CDR3 spells CASGASGRTNTGELFF. Written as DNA, the CDR3 is TGTGCCAGCGGCGCGTCCGGACGGACGAACACCGGGGAGCTGTTTTTT.

This clonotype was recorded at least ten times. This chain links TRBV11-2 with TRBJ2-7, with TRBD1 matching over 10 bases. V lost 5 bases and J lost 3; bases outside the gene matches: 16. Germline V gives CDR1 SGHAT, CDR2 FQNNGV. CDR3 length equals 18 residues. DNA for the CDR3: TGTGCCAGCAGCGCCGGACAGGGGGGCTACGGGCCTTACTACGAGCAGTACTTC. Encoded protein: CASSAGQGGYGPYYEQYF.

This clonotype showed up many times. The chain couples TRBV5-1 to TRBJ2-3; TRBD2 matches at 8 bases. V lost 4 bases and J lost 4; bases outside the gene matches: 11. There are 16 residues in the CDR3. Germline CDR1 reads SGHRS; CDR2 reads YFSETQ. DNA for the CDR3: TGCGCCAGCAGCCTTCCCGGGACTAGGATGTCAGATACGCAGTATTTT. Translating gives CASSLPGTRMSDTQYF.

This clonotype was counted at least ten times. The chain uses TRBV4-1 and TRBJ2-7; 9 bases agree with TRBD1. Germline V gives CDR1 MGHRA, CDR2 YSYEKL. This CDR3 spans 15 amino acids. Trimming cost V 1 base and J 2 bases; bases outside gene matches: 3. The CDR3, as DNA: TGCGCCAGCAGCCAAGGACAGGGGGGCACCTACGAGCAGTACTTC. Protein product: CASSQGQGGTYEQYF.